This TCR beta chain appears in the sequencing data of a study of blood T cell repertoires in COVID-19. Study overall: The United States, Italy and Spain supplied acute and convalescent COVID-19 samples. From T cells, B-cell-depleted T cells, or PBMCs came the material, which was cDNA or gDNA.

Germline assignment: CDR1 KGHSH and CDR2 LQKENI. V lost 6 bases and J 4 bases, leaving 12 bases between the germline ends. This CDR3 region has 13 residues. Original analysis: Amplification of reference gene primers provided the estimated nucleated cell counts. The data were produced by immunoSEQ multiplex PCR, yet TCRdb's version contains in-frame clones alone and is incomplete. V, J and clone size are those of that table, while D and trimming were read from the DNA. This table has 280,000 or so clones, around 87% appearing once. The source is a woman in her thirties who had recovered from COVID-19. The sample taken for sequencing was peripheral blood. The chain uses TRBV18 and TRBJ1-2, with D unclear. CDR3 in DNA: TGTGCCAGCTCCGAGGCGCCGGGCTATGGCTACACCTTC. Protein: CASSEAPGYGYTF.